Below, 16 T cell receptor beta chains from the same sample are listed, as sequenced in a study of blood T cell repertoires in COVID-19. Profiled with immunoSEQ multiplex PCR; TCRdb holds only in-frame clones, not every one. The sample shows roughly 80,000 clones, approximately 83% of them seen only once. The sequenced material came from peripheral blood. These receptors all stem from a human donor in a cohort sampled during active COVID-19.

J is TRBJ2-4 and V is TRBV20-1; D is perhaps TRBD2 (5 bases). Germline V gene data show CDR1 as DFQATT and CDR2 as SNEGSKA (reference sequence). CDR3 length equals 10 residues. Trimming took 6 bases from V and 5 from J, leaving 5 bases between them. The CDR3 DNA follows: TGCAGTGCCGGGGAAAACATTCAGTACTTC. Amino acids: CSAGENIQYF.

The chain employs TRBV9 and TRBJ1-3, with 7 bases matching TRBD1. The V gene end was trimmed by 0 bases and the J gene end by 2 bases; junction bases not matched to a gene: 2. Germline CDR1 is SGDLS and CDR2 is YYNGEE. CDR3 length equals 15 residues. The CDR3 is CASSVVGTAGNTIYF. In DNA form, the CDR3 reads TGTGCCAGCAGCGTAGTTGGGACAGCTGGAAACACCATATATTTT.

The genes are TRBV7-3 and TRBJ1-1; 11 bases fit TRBD1. This CDR3 is 17 amino acids long. After removal of 4 bases from V and 6 bases from J, the junction contained 13 bases not matched to a gene. CDR1 and CDR2 from the germline V gene are SGHTA and FQGTGA. The DNA of the CDR3 is TGTGCCAGCAGCTCCGGCGCGGACAGGGGGCGAAACGCTGAAGCTTTCTTT. Amino acids: CASSSGADRGRNAEAFF.

V gene TRBV5-6 combines with J gene TRBJ2-2; 7 bases match TRBD1. Germline-derived CDR1 and CDR2 are SGHDT and YYEEEE. Trimming at V came to 7 bases and at J to 7 bases, leaving 13 bases not matched to a gene. This CDR3 has 15 residues. This CDR3 reads CASAFLDRAGGELFF. The CDR3, as DNA: TGTGCCAGCGCCTTCTTAGACAGGGCGGGCGGGGAGCTGTTTTTT.

Remarks on this clone: Other nucleotide sequences in the sample specify the same CDR3. The J gene is TRBJ2-2, the V gene TRBV5-4; 7 bases agree with TRBD2. There are 13 residues in the CDR3. Per germline, CDR1 SGHNT and CDR2 YYREEE (reference sequence). The trim removed 1 base at V and 7 bases at J, leaving 1 base unmatched. This chain's CDR3 is CASSLWGGGELFF. CDR3 in DNA: TGTGCCAGCAGCTTGTGGGGGGGCGGGGAGCTGTTTTTT.

This clone has only a few counts. The genes are TRBV5-1 and TRBJ2-5, with a weak D call TRBD2 (7 bases). The CDR3 is made up of 14 amino acids. V was clipped by 0 bases and J by 4 bases, with 10 bases between them. Germline V gives CDR1 SGHRS, CDR2 YFSETQ. The CDR3 here is CASSLVGGRETQYF. CDR3 DNA sequence: TGCGCCAGCAGCTTGGTCGGGGGGCGAGAGACCCAGTACTTC.

The chain links TRBV7-8 to TRBJ2-3, with TRBD1 matching over 10 bases. Looked up from germline, CDR1 is SGHVS and CDR2 is FQNEAQ. After removal of 1 base from V and 5 bases from J, the junction contained 9 bases not matched to a gene. The CDR3 is 17 residues long. CDR3 in DNA: TGTGCCAGCAGCTTAGAGACCGACAGGGGGCATCAAGATACGCAGTATTTT. This codes for CASSLETDRGHQDTQYF.

This clone has just a few counts. This sequence joins TRBV4-1 and TRBJ2-7; 10 bases match TRBD2. The CDR3 has 15 amino acids. V dropped 1 base and J dropped 3; count of bases not matched to a gene: 3. The germline V gene has CDR1 MGHRA and CDR2 YSYEKL. CDR3 region: CASSQGPSGSYEQYF. The CDR3 nucleotides read TGCGCCAGCAGCCAAGGACCTAGCGGGAGCTACGAGCAGTACTTC.

The V and J genes are TRBV28 and TRBJ1-5; TRBD1 is a possible D gene (6 bases). CDR1 MDHEN and CDR2 SYDVKM come from the germline V gene. This CDR3 region has 15 residues. The V and J ends lost 7 bases and 7 bases respectively, with 20 bases between them. The DNA of the CDR3 is TGTGCCAGCACCCTATCCCCCAGGGGTGGACAGCCCCAGCATTTT. Translated, it gives CASTLSPRGGQPQHF.

The V gene is TRBV7-6, the J gene TRBJ1-1; D unresolved. The CDR3 sequence is 15 residues long. V lost 5 bases to trimming and J lost 1 base, with 14 bases between them. From germline, CDR1 is SGHVS and CDR2 FNYEAQ. In DNA, the CDR3 is TGTGCCAGCAGCCCCCGGGGAAGCGGGAACACTGAAGCTTTCTTT. It specifies CASSPRGSGNTEAFF.

This rearrangement joins TRBV6-5 to TRBJ1-2, with TRBD1 matching over 7 bases. The J segment lost 0 bases and the V segment lost 5 bases, leaving 3 bases of the junction unmatched. The CDR3 covers 14 residues. Germline V CDR1 and CDR2: MNHEY, SVGAGI. The CDR3 DNA is TGTGCCAGCAGTACGACAGGGTCTAACTATGGCTACACCTTC. Its protein product is CASSTTGSNYGYTF.

The rearrangement joins TRBV5-4 to TRBJ2-6, with 7 nucleotides matching TRBD1. Germline V lookup: CDR1 SGHNT, CDR2 YYREEE (reference sequence). J was trimmed by 7 bases and V by 2 bases; bases with no gene match: 6. This CDR3 has 15 residues. CDR3: CASSFRQGPANVLTF. The CDR3 nucleotides are TGTGCCAGCAGCTTTAGACAGGGTCCAGCCAACGTCCTGACTTTC.

This sequence joins TRBV28 and TRBJ2-4, with 8 bases lining up with TRBD2. The CDR3 runs to 16 residues. J was trimmed by 8 bases and V by 4 bases; bases with no gene match: 13. Germline V CDR1 and CDR2: MDHEN, SYDVKM. The CDR3 bases are TGTGCCAGCAGTTACCCTCCGGGGGGACTAGGGGACATTCAGTACTTC. It codes for CASSYPPGGLGDIQYF.

This chain connects TRBV9 to TRBJ2-3; D possibly corresponds to TRBD2 (5 bases). The CDR3 is 15 amino acids. Looked up from germline, CDR1 is SGDLS and CDR2 is YYNGEE. The V gene lost 1 base and the J gene lost 6 bases, with 15 bases spanning the gap. The CDR3 DNA reads as TGTGCCAGCAGCGTAAACAGCCCCGGCGGGGATACGCAGTATTTT. The encoded protein is CASSVNSPGGDTQYF.

This chain joins TRBV27 and TRBJ2-4; 15 bases agree with TRBD2. Losses at the gene ends were 6 bases for V and 2 bases for J; bases not matched to a gene: 17. The CDR3 spans 21 residues. CDR1 MNHEY and CDR2 SMNVEV come from the germline V gene (reference sequence). The CDR3 bases are TGTGCCAGCAGCTACTTAGGCTCGGGACTAGCGGGAGGAGGGACCAAAAACATTCAGTACTTC. As protein: CASSYLGSGLAGGGTKNIQYF.

This clone was counted only a few times. The rearrangement uses TRBV5-8 and TRBJ1-4, with D uncertain. Deletions cut 4 bases from V and 5 bases from J, with 18 bases between. The CDR3 runs to 16 residues. The germline V gene has CDR1 SGHTS and CDR2 YDEGEE. The CDR3 nucleotides are TGTGCCAGCAGCGTACCCGTCCCGAGGAGAAATGAAAAACTGTTTTTT. As protein: CASSVPVPRRNEKLFF.